The rows below give T cell receptor beta chains drawn from one sample of a study of CD8 T cells in Susac syndrome. Each CDR3 protein is one row after TCRdb ran MiXCR on the immunoSEQ multiplex PCR reads. The sample gives about 200,000 distinct CDR3 sequences, about 95% of which show up once; 0.093% is in the top ten. The specimen sequenced was CD4+ T cells from PBMCs. These receptor sequences come from a human donor with multiple sclerosis. Each CDR3 is given with its conserved first and last residue. A D gene is named only where the DNA matches it firmly. Clone size is not always given. Where it is, it says once, few, many or a class for expanded clones.

size,J,V,D,CDR3,DNA
-,TRBJ2-7,TRBV9,-,CASQSPAQSSYEQYF,TGTGCCAGCCAAAGCCCGGCCCAGAGCTCCTACGAGCAGTACTTC
-,TRBJ2-7,TRBV24-1,TRBD1,CATSRQGFYEQYF,TGTGCCACCAGTCGACAGGGATTCTACGAGCAGTACTTC
-,TRBJ2-7,TRBV5-1,TRBD1,CASSAGQGPYEQYF,TGCGCCAGCAGCGCGGGACAGGGGCCCTACGAGCAGTACTTC
-,TRBJ2-1,TRBV3-1,-,CASSQGAGHAEQFF,TGTGCCAGCAGCCAAGGGGCTGGTCATGCTGAGCAGTTCTTC
-,TRBJ1-5,TRBV6-1,TRBD1,CAEGGQHNQPQHF,TGTGCCGAGGGGGGACAGCACAATCAGCCCCAGCATTTT
-,TRBJ1-6,TRBV30,-,CAWSQQGNSPLHF,TGTGCCTGGAGTCAACAGGGTAACTCACCCCTCCACTTT
-,TRBJ2-7,TRBV11-2,-,CASSSIREQYF,TGTGCCAGCAGCTCTATTCGCGAGCAGTACTTC
once,TRBJ1-3,TRBV30,-,CAWSLGGVGNTIYF,TGTGCCTGGAGTCTAGGAGGGGTAGGAAACACCATATATTTT
-,TRBJ1-5,TRBV18,-,CASSPASREPQHF,TGTGCCAGCTCACCGGCCTCCCGGGAGCCCCAGCATTTT
-,TRBJ2-2,TRBV25-1,-,CASSVPDAGELFF,TGTGCCAGCAGTGTACCAGACGCCGGGGAGCTGTTTTTT
-,TRBJ1-2,TRBV27,-,CASSFHQGTYGYTF,TGTGCCAGCAGTTTTCACCAGGGCACCTATGGCTACACCTTC
-,TRBJ2-7,TRBV20-1,-,CSARGGRPYEQYF,TGCAGTGCTAGAGGGGGCAGACCCTACGAGCAGTACTTC
-,TRBJ2-1,TRBV3-1,TRBD2,CASSHSLGLRFF,TGTGCCAGCAGCCATTCTTTGGGACTACGGTTCTTC